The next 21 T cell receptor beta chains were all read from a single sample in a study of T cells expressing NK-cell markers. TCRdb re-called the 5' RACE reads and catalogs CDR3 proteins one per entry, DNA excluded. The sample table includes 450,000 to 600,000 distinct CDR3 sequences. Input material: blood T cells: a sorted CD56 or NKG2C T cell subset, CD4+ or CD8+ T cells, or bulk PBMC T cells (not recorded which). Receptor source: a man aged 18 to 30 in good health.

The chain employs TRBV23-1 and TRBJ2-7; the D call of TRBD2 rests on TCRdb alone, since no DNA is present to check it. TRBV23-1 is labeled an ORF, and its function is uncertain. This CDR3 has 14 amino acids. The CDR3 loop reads CATLTQGPTYEQYF.

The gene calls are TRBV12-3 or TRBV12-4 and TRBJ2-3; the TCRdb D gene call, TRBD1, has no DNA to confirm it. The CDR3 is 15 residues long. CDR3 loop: CASSQDSVPTDTQYF.

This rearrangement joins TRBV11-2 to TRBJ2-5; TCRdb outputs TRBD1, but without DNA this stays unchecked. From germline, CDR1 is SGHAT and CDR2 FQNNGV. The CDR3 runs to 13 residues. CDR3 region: CASSLGRDGTQYF.

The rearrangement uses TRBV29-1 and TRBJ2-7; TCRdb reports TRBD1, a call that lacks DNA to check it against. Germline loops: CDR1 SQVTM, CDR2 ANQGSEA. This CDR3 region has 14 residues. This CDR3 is CSVAGTGGTYEQYF.

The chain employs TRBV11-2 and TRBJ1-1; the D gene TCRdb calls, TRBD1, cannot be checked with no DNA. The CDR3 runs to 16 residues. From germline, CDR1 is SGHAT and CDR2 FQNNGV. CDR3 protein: CASSLGGAMTNTEAFF.

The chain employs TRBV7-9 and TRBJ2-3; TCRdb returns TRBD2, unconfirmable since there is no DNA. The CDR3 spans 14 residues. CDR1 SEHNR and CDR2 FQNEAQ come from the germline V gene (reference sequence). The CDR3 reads CASLSEDSTDTQYF. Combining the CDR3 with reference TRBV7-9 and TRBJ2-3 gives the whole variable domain DTGVSQNPRHKITKRGQNVTFRCDPISEHNRLYWYRQTLGQGPEFLTYFQNEAQLEKSRLLSDRFSAERPKGSFSTLEIQRTEQGDSAMYLCASLSEDSTDTQYFGPGTRLTVL.

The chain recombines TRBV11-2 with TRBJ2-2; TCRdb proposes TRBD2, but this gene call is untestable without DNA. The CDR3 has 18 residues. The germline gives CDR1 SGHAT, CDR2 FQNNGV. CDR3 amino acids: CASSLLGTSDRNTGELFF.

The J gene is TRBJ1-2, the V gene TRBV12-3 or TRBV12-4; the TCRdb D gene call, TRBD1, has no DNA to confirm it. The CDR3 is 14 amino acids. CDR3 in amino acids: CASSPGESNYGYTF.

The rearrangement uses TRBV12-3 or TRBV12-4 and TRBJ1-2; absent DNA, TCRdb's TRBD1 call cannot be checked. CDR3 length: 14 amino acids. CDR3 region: CASSYGRGQYGYTF.

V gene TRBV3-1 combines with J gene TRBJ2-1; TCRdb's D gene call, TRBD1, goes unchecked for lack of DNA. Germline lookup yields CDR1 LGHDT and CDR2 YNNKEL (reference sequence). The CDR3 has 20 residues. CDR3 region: CASSQELPDRDFSGDNEQFF.

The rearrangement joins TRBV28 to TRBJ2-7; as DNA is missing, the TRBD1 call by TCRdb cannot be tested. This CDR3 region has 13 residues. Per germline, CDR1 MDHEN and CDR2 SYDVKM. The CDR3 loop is CASSRQQGYEQYF.

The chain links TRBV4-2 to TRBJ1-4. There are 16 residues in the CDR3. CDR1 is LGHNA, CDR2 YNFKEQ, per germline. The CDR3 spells CASSQEIASNNEKLFF.

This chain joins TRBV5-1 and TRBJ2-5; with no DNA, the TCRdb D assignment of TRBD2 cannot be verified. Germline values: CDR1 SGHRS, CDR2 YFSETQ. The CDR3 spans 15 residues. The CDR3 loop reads CASSEAAPRQETQYF.

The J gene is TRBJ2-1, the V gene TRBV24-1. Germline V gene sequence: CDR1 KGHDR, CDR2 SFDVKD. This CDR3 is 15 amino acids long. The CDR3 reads CATSDRSNSYNEQFF.

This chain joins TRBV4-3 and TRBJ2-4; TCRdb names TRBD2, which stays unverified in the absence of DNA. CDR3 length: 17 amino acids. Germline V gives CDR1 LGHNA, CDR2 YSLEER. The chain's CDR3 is CASSHLGAGGPKNIQYF.

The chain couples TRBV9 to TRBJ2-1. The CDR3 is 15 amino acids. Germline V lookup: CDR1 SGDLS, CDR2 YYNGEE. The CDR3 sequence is CASSVRGSSYNEQFF.

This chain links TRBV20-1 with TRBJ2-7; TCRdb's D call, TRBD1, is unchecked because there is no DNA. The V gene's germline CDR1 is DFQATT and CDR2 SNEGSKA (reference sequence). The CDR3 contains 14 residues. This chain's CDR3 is CSALTGNYGYEQYF.

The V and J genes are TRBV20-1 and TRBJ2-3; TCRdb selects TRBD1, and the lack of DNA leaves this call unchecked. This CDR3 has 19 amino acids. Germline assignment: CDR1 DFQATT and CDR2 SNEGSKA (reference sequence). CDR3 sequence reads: CSARAGQGATSYGTDTQYF.

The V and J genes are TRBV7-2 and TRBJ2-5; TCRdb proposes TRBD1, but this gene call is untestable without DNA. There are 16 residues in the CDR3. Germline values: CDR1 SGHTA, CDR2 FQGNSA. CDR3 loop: CASSQGGTGVLRTQYF.

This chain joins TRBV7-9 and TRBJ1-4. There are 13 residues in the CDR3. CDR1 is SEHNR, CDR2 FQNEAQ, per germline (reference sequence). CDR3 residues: CASTPPDNEKLFF.

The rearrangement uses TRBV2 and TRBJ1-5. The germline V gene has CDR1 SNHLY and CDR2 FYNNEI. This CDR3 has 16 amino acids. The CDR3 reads CASSVTALGTNQPQHF. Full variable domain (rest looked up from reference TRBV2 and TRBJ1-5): EPEVTQTPSHQVTQMGQEVILRCVPISNHLYFYWYRQILGQKVEFLVSFYNNEISEKSEIFDDQFSVERPDGSNFTLKIRSTKLEDSAMYFCASSVTALGTNQPQHFGDGTRLSIL.